Below, 31 T cell receptor beta chains from the same sample are listed, as sequenced in a study of identical twins. TCRdb called the 5' RACE reads again in MiXCR, with one record for every CDR3 protein. The table includes roughly 200,000 distinct CDR3 sequences, more than 6.5% detected once. These records were also assigned to another study, of yellow fever vaccine responses in identical twins.

The sequenced sample consisted of memory (CD45RO+) T cells sorted from blood. The receptors were sampled from a woman younger than 30 in good health.

The rearrangement uses TRBV4-2 and TRBJ2-3; 12 nucleotides align to TRBD2. Trimming at V came to 0 bases and at J to 3 bases, leaving 7 bases not matched to a gene. This CDR3 comprises 18 residues. Germline lookup yields CDR1 LGHNA and CDR2 YNFKEQ. CDR3 DNA sequence: TGTGCCAGCAGCCAAGAAGCGGGCCTAGCGGGGGGGACAGATACGCAGTATTTT. Its protein is CASSQEAGLAGGTDTQYF.

As for this clonotype: At one end the junction does not follow the germline gene, possibly because of a read error. The genes are TRBV3-1 and TRBJ2-2, with 8 bases that match TRBD2. Germline V gene sequence: CDR1 LGHDT, CDR2 YNNKEL (reference sequence). This CDR3 region has 16 residues. Here the CDR3 reads CASSQPGLGGTGGLFF. CDR3 sequence (DNA): TGTGCCAGCAGCCAACCGGGACTAGGGGGGACCGGGGGGCTGTTTTTT.

This clonotype was counted only a few times. This chain joins TRBV20-1 and TRBJ2-3; unclear D gene. V was cut by 5 bases and J by 6 bases, with 9 bases left in between. The CDR3 length is 11 residues. Per germline, CDR1 DFQATT and CDR2 SNEGSKA (reference sequence). CDR3 sequence (DNA): TGCAGTGCTCAGCACCAGGATACGCAGTATTTT. Its protein product is CSAQHQDTQYF.

The chain couples TRBV19 to TRBJ1-5; 11 bases are a match to TRBD1. This CDR3 comprises 13 residues. Looked up from germline, CDR1 is LNHDA and CDR2 is SQIVND (reference sequence). J gave up 6 bases and V 8 bases, and 3 bases lay outside the gene matches. CDR3 coding DNA: TGTGCCAGTGCCGGGACAGGGGGTCAGCCCCAGCATTTT. The encoded protein is CASAGTGGQPQHF.

In its sample, this clonotype was seen a few times. The V and J genes are TRBV5-1 and TRBJ2-3; D ambiguous. This CDR3 has 15 amino acids. In germline, CDR1 is SGHRS, CDR2 YFSETQ. Trimming took 4 bases from V and 1 from J, leaving 13 bases between them. The CDR3 region has the DNA TGCGCCAGCAGCCTCGCCTCCCAGGGCACAGATACGCAGTATTTT. Translation gives CASSLASQGTDTQYF. The complete variable domain, with remaining parts taken from reference TRBV5-1 and TRBJ2-3, reads KAGVTQTPRYLIKTRGQQVTLSCSPISGHRSVSWYQQTPGQGLQFLFEYFSETQRNKGNFPGRFSGRQFSNSRSEMNVSTLELGDSALYLCASSLASQGTDTQYFGPGTRLTVL.

The J gene is TRBJ1-1, the V gene TRBV6-1, with 9 bases identical to TRBD1. Trimming cost V 11 bases and J 4 bases; bases outside gene matches: 8. The CDR3 extends over 13 amino acids. Germline assignment: CDR1 MNHNS and CDR2 SASEGT. The DNA of the CDR3 is TGTGCCGGAAGGGACAGGGCGTTCACTGAAGCTTTCTTT. Protein: CAGRDRAFTEAFF.

The gene calls are TRBV29-1 and TRBJ1-4; D is uncertain. The germline CDR1 and CDR2 sequences are SQVTM and ANQGSEA. The CDR3 sequence is 16 residues long. The ends were cut back, 3 bases at V and 8 bases at J, with 22 bases in the middle. The CDR3 DNA reads TGCAGCGTTGACGGTATCGAATGGGGTCGGCCGGAAAAACTGTTTTTT. Its translation is CSVDGIEWGRPEKLFF.

Many counts were recorded for this clonotype. This rearrangement joins TRBV11-2 to TRBJ2-1, with D uncertain. Trimming stripped 1 base from V and 9 bases from J, with 7 bases between. CDR1 SGHAT and CDR2 FQNNGV come from the germline V gene. The CDR3 runs to 12 residues. The DNA for the CDR3 is TGTGCCAGCAGCTTAGGTTGGGGTGAGCAGTTCTTC. Its translation: CASSLGWGEQFF.

The chain joins TRBV20-1 to TRBJ2-7; 7 bases fit TRBD1. V lost 5 bases, J lost 2 bases, and 15 bases stayed unmatched. This CDR3 has 16 amino acids. Germline V CDR1 and CDR2: DFQATT, SNEGSKA (reference sequence). The CDR3 DNA reads TGCAGTGCTGACGACCACAGGGGTGGGATGACCTACGAGCAGTACTTC. Amino acids: CSADDHRGGMTYEQYF.

This clonotype was seen ten or more times. V usage is TRBV7-3 and J usage is TRBJ2-7; 8 bases agree with TRBD2. Trimming removed 4 bases from V and 5 bases from J; junction bases left unmatched: 4. The CDR3 has 13 residues. The germline V gene has CDR1 SGHTA and CDR2 FQGTGA. CDR3 DNA sequence: TGTGCCAGCAGCTACGGGACTAGTGACGAGCAGTACTTC. Protein product: CASSYGTSDEQYF.

Comments on this clonotype: A clone one base away is much larger, so this may be a read error. The CDR3 region is CASGSCVGLAGKNEQFF. The CDR3 coding sequence is TGTGCTAGTGGTTCCTGCGTAGGACTAGCGGGAAAGAATGAGCAGTTCTTC. V and J are TRBV12-5 and TRBJ2-1, with 12 bases identical to TRBD2. There are 17 residues in the CDR3. Germline-derived CDR1 and CDR2 are LGHNT and FRNRAP. V lost 4 bases, J lost 7 bases, and 11 bases stayed unmatched.

Comments on this clonotype: A much larger clone differs from this one at a single base, so this may be a read error. The gene calls are TRBV7-6 and TRBJ2-7; no firm D call. V shed 2 bases and J shed 2 bases, with 10 bases lying between them. CDR1 is SGHVS and CDR2 is FNYEAQ in the germline V gene. This CDR3 is built from 14 residues. This chain's CDR3 is CASSLSKGPYEQYF. CDR3 nucleotides: TGTGCCAGCAGCTTATCGAAGGGTCCCTACGAGCAGTACTTC. Variable domain in full (rest from reference TRBV7-6 and TRBJ2-7): GAGVSQSPRYKVTKRGQDVALRCDPISGHVSLYWYRQALGQGPEFLTYFNYEAQQDKSGLPNDRFSAERPEGSISTLTIQRTEQRDSAMYRCASSLSKGPYEQYFGPGTRLTVT.

In this sample, this clonotype turned up a few times. This sequence joins TRBV20-1 and TRBJ2-2, with TRBD1 identical over 8 bases. Germline-derived CDR1 and CDR2 are DFQATT and SNEGSKA (reference sequence). This CDR3 spans 14 amino acids. J was trimmed by 6 bases and V by 5 bases; bases with no gene match: 8. As DNA, the CDR3 is TGCAGTGCTGGCGGACAGGGTAGGGCCGGGGAGCTGTTTTTT. It translates to CSAGGQGRAGELFF.

The V call is TRBV15, the J call TRBJ2-1, with D unclear. Germline lookup yields CDR1 LNHNV and CDR2 YYDKDF (reference sequence). The ends were cut back, 0 bases at V and 8 bases at J, with 5 bases in the middle. The CDR3 is 12 residues long. CDR3 in DNA: TGTGCCACCAGCAGAGAAGTCCATGAGCAGTTCTTC. Protein sequence: CATSREVHEQFF.

This clonotype has more than one count but fewer than ten. The chain carries TRBV6-5 and TRBJ1-1; unclear D gene. Between the trimmed V and J ends, which lost 2 bases and 1 base, there was a span of 11 bases. The CDR3 is 15 amino acids. Germline V gene data show CDR1 as MNHEY and CDR2 as SVGAGI. CDR3 amino acids: CASSYVGVRNTEAFF. The DNA for the CDR3 is TGTGCCAGCAGTTACGTGGGAGTCAGGAACACTGAAGCTTTCTTT.

This clonotype has ten or more counts. This chain uses TRBV7-2 with TRBJ1-5; no clear D gene. Germline-derived CDR1 and CDR2 are SGHTA and FQGNSA. The CDR3 consists of 15 residues. Trimming shortened V by 5 bases and J by 3 bases, and 14 bases separated the two germline ends. CDR3 sequence: CASSPGQADNQPQHF. The CDR3 coding sequence is TGTGCCAGCAGCCCAGGCCAGGCCGACAATCAGCCCCAGCATTTT. Supplemented by reference TRBV7-2 and TRBJ1-5, the full variable domain reads GAGVSQSPSNKVTEKGKDVELRCDPISGHTALYWYRQSLGQGLEFLIYFQGNSAPDKSGLPSDRFSAERTGGSVSTLTIQRTQQEDSAVYLCASSPGQADNQPQHFGDGTRLSIL.

This chain uses TRBV29-1 with TRBJ1-5, with 7 bases lining up with TRBD1. CDR1 SQVTM and CDR2 ANQGSEA come from the germline V gene. The length of the CDR3 is 13 residues. J was trimmed by 6 bases and V by 6 bases; bases with no gene match: 8. The CDR3 sequence is CSVIDRVGQPQHF. CDR3 sequence (DNA): TGCAGCGTAATCGACAGGGTCGGTCAGCCCCAGCATTTT.

The V and J genes are TRBV30 and TRBJ2-7; D is undetermined. CDR3 length equals 11 residues. Germline V gene lookup returns CDR1 GTSNPN and CDR2 SVGIG (reference sequence). The V gene lost 0 bases and the J gene lost 6 bases, with 6 bases spanning the gap. This CDR3 is CAWSVMGEQYF. CDR3 nucleotide sequence: TGTGCCTGGAGTGTTATGGGCGAGCAGTACTTC.

This clonotype turned up a few times. This chain joins TRBV9 and TRBJ2-7; 8 bases fit TRBD1. V lost 3 bases and J lost 1; bases outside the gene matches: 3. CDR3 size: 14 residues. Germline V lookup: CDR1 SGDLS, CDR2 YYNGEE. The CDR3 sequence: CASSGQGYSYEQYF. CDR3 DNA sequence: TGTGCCAGCAGCGGACAGGGGTATTCCTACGAGCAGTACTTC.

There are a few counts of this clonotype. The chain joins TRBV20-1 to TRBJ1-2; D remains ambiguous. V was trimmed by 5 bases and J by 8 bases, leaving 15 bases between them. Germline values: CDR1 DFQATT, CDR2 SNEGSKA (reference sequence). The CDR3 runs 12 residues. The CDR3 DNA reads TGCAGTGCTTTCGCCCCGTCTCGAGGCTACACCTTC. Its translation: CSAFAPSRGYTF.

There are many counts of this clonotype. The chain is built from TRBV12-3 or TRBV12-4 and TRBJ2-7; 9 nucleotides line up with TRBD1. This CDR3 has 15 amino acids. V lost 5 bases to trimming and J lost 4 bases; unmatched junction nucleotides: 9. Written as DNA, the CDR3 is TGTGCCAGCAGTACACAACAGGGGGCGATTTACGAGCAGTACTTC. It encodes CASSTQQGAIYEQYF.

In its sample, this clonotype was seen a few times. V usage is TRBV24-1 and J usage is TRBJ2-5, with 11 bases aligning to TRBD2. V lost 9 bases to trimming and J lost 2 bases; unmatched junction nucleotides: 4. CDR3 length: 14 amino acids. The germline gives CDR1 KGHDR, CDR2 SFDVKD. The CDR3 region has the DNA TGTGCCACCCAGGGGACTAGCGGACAAGAGACCCAGTACTTC. Amino acids: CATQGTSGQETQYF.

This clonotype was observed a few times. This chain links TRBV7-9 with TRBJ1-6; the match to TRBD1 covers 10 bases. The V and J ends lost 5 bases and 9 bases, in that order; junction bases with no gene match: 7. Germline CDR1 is SEHNR and CDR2 is FQNEAQ (reference sequence). The CDR3 is made up of 15 amino acids. Here the CDR3 reads CASSPGQGVFSPLHF. CDR3 DNA: TGTGCCAGCAGCCCCGGACAGGGGGTTTTTTCACCCCTCCACTTT.

The chain carries TRBV6-5 and TRBJ2-3; TRBD2 matches at 9 bases. CDR1 MNHEY and CDR2 SVGAGI come from the germline V gene. The CDR3 has 15 residues. The V segment lost 5 bases and the J segment 5 bases; nucleotides outside the gene matches: 8. The CDR3 sequence: CASSTSGPEKDTQYF. CDR3 sequence (DNA): TGTGCCAGCAGTACTAGCGGGCCCGAAAAAGATACGCAGTATTTT.

This clonotype was counted many times. The J gene is TRBJ1-1, the V gene TRBV20-1; TRBD1 might be the D (5 bases). CDR1 is DFQATT and CDR2 is SNEGSKA in the germline V gene (reference sequence). The CDR3 runs to 17 residues. V lost 1 base and J lost 2, with 20 bases in between. CDR3 residues: CSARGQFIGATNTEAFF. The CDR3 bases are TGCAGTGCTAGAGGTCAATTTATAGGGGCTACAAACACTGAAGCTTTCTTT.

This clonotype has more than one count but fewer than ten. The chain is built from TRBV6-1 and TRBJ2-7; 8 bases line up with TRBD2. The V gene end was trimmed by 5 bases and the J gene end by 6 bases; junction bases not matched to a gene: 9. In germline, CDR1 is MNHNS, CDR2 SASEGT. The CDR3 runs 14 residues. CDR3 sequence (DNA): TGTGCCAGCAGTCGACTAGGGGCGGGGGGCGAGCAGTACTTC. It encodes CASSRLGAGGEQYF.

The table lists this clonotype with many counts. The rearrangement joins TRBV7-2 to TRBJ2-3, with TRBD2 matching 7 bases. The CDR3 contains 14 residues. Germline V lookup: CDR1 SGHTA, CDR2 FQGNSA. J gave up 3 bases and V 7 bases, and 7 bases lay outside the gene matches. The CDR3 DNA is TGTGCCAGCACTAGCGGAAGCAGGACAGATACGCAGTATTTT. Protein: CASTSGSRTDTQYF.

This clonotype was counted a single time. The V call is TRBV20-1, the J call TRBJ2-2; 8 positions match TRBD1. The CDR3 runs 16 residues. Germline loops: CDR1 DFQATT, CDR2 SNEGSKA (reference sequence). Trimming at V came to 0 bases and at J to 3 bases, leaving 6 bases not matched to a gene. Here the CDR3 reads CSARDPETGDTGELFF. CDR3 DNA sequence: TGCAGTGCTAGAGACCCCGAGACAGGGGACACCGGGGAGCTGTTTTTT.

This clonotype was observed at least ten times. V and J are TRBV7-3 and TRBJ2-3; 11 bases fit TRBD2. Losses at the gene ends were 5 bases for V and 3 bases for J; bases not matched to a gene: 4. The CDR3 sequence is 15 residues long. Germline V gives CDR1 SGHTA, CDR2 FQGTGA. CDR3 in DNA: TGTGCCAGCAGCATTAGCGGGGGGGCTACAGATACGCAGTATTTT. Residues: CASSISGGATDTQYF.

CDR3 bases: TGTGCCAGCAGAGACAGGGGGCGGGTCACTGAAGCTTTCTTT. This codes for CASRDRGRVTEAFF. The rearrangement uses TRBV6-1 and TRBJ1-1, with TRBD1 matching 10 bases. Per germline, CDR1 MNHNS and CDR2 SASEGT. V shed 6 bases and J 4 bases; nucleotides not matched to a gene: 5. The CDR3 spans 14 residues.

The chain carries TRBV9 and TRBJ1-1; 7 nucleotides agree with TRBD1. The CDR3 runs 14 residues. Looked up from germline, CDR1 is SGDLS and CDR2 is YYNGEE. Germline trimming cut 2 bases from V and 3 bases from J; bases unmatched to any gene: 4. Here the CDR3 reads CASSVGQAYTEAFF. CDR3 sequence (DNA): TGTGCCAGCAGCGTCGGACAGGCGTACACTGAAGCTTTCTTT.